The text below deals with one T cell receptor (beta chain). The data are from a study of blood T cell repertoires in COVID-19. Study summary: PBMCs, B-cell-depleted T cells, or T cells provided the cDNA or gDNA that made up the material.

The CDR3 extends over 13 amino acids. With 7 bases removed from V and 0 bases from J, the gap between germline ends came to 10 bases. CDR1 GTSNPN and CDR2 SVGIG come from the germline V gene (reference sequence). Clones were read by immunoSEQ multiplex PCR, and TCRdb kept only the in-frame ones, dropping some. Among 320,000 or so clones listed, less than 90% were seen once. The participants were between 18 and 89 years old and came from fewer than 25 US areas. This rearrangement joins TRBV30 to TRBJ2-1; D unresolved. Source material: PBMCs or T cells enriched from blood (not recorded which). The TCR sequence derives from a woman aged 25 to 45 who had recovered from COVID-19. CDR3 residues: CASFLASYNEQFF. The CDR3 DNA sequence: TGTGCCTCCTTCTTGGCCTCCTACAATGAGCAGTTCTTC.